A single sample gave rise to the 8 T cell receptor beta chains below, sequenced in a study of naive and memory T cell subsets. An equimolar mix of two oligonucleotides served as the beta constant-region primer for TRBC1 and TRBC2. Ligated cDNA was amplified by four rounds of PCR with nested alpha and beta constant-region primers and SP2. One entry per CDR3 protein, called by TCRdb with MiXCR from the UMI-ligation and nested PCR reads. The table lists 120,000 or so distinct CDR3 sequences, 30% to 45% of them singletons. The sequenced sample was central memory CD4+ T cells from blood. The source of these receptors is a human donor in good health.

This clonotype occurred many times. This rearrangement joins TRBV29-1 to TRBJ2-1, with 7 nucleotides matching TRBD2. The J segment lost 9 bases and the V segment lost 6 bases, leaving 11 bases of the junction unmatched. Germline CDR1 is SQVTM and CDR2 is ANQGSEA. CDR3 length: 13 residues. The CDR3: CSVLLARRGEQFF. CDR3 DNA sequence: TGCAGCGTACTACTAGCGCGGCGGGGTGAGCAGTTCTTC.

The chain recombines TRBV6-1 with TRBJ2-3; D gene ambiguous. The germline V and J ends were trimmed by 2 bases and 2 bases, with 14 bases remaining between them. The CDR3 length is 16 residues. CDR1 is MNHNS and CDR2 is SASEGT in the germline V gene. This chain's CDR3 is CASSENVGRTTDTQYF. The CDR3 nucleotides read TGTGCCAGCAGTGAAAACGTTGGACGGACCACAGATACGCAGTATTTT.

The chain is built from TRBV6-1 and TRBJ2-1; 7 bases are a match to TRBD1. In germline, CDR1 is MNHNS, CDR2 SASEGT. This CDR3 is built from 16 residues. V lost 1 base, J lost 6 bases, and 9 bases stayed unmatched. CDR3 residues: CASSEVGRGFFNEQFF. The CDR3, as DNA: TGTGCCAGCAGTGAAGTGGGCAGGGGGTTTTTCAATGAGCAGTTCTTC.

This sequence joins TRBV30 and TRBJ1-5; no reliable D call. V was trimmed by 1 base and J by 3 bases, leaving 7 bases between them. This CDR3 contains 13 residues. In germline, CDR1 is GTSNPN, CDR2 SVGIG (reference sequence). CDR3 protein: CAWSGGLNQPQHF. CDR3 sequence (DNA): TGTGCCTGGAGTGGAGGCCTCAATCAGCCCCAGCATTTT.

This clonotype has just a few counts. The J gene is TRBJ2-5, the V gene TRBV24-1; 7 bases fit TRBD1. The CDR3 length is 13 residues. J lost 3 bases, V lost 4 bases, and 1 base had no gene match. The V gene's germline CDR1 is KGHDR and CDR2 SFDVKD. CDR3 nucleotides: TGTGCCACCAGTGAAGGGGGCAAAGAGACCCAGTACTTC. It yields the protein CATSEGGKETQYF.

This clonotype came up many times. The chain carries TRBV10-3 and TRBJ2-1; maybe TRBD2 (5 bases). Germline values: CDR1 ENHRY, CDR2 SYGVKD. Trimming removed 0 bases at V and 7 bases at J, with 13 bases between. This CDR3 has 15 residues. CDR3 protein: CAISESAVETNEQFF. The CDR3 nucleotides are TGTGCCATCAGTGAGTCAGCGGTGGAAACGAATGAGCAGTTCTTC.

This clonotype is deemed medium-sized. The CDR3 here is CASSETGTSSPYEQYF. As DNA, the CDR3 is TGTGCCAGCAGTGAAACCGGGACTAGCAGCCCCTACGAGCAGTACTTC. V usage is TRBV28 and J usage is TRBJ2-7, with 9 bases lining up with TRBD2. The CDR3 has 16 residues. V lost 5 bases to trimming and J lost 2 bases; unmatched junction nucleotides: 10. Germline assignment: CDR1 MDHEN and CDR2 SYDVKM.

This clonotype was picked up a small number of times. The chain is built from TRBV24-1 and TRBJ1-2; a possible D gene is TRBD1 (6 bases). CDR3 length: 13 amino acids. The germline V gene has CDR1 KGHDR and CDR2 SFDVKD. Trimming stripped 8 bases from V and 2 bases from J, with 11 bases between. The CDR3 reads CATTQGGNYGYTF. For the CDR3, the DNA is TGTGCCACCACCCAAGGGGGGAACTATGGCTACACCTTC.